This T cell receptor (beta chain) is from a study of CD8+ T cells in alopecia areata. At the level of the study: Oral tofacitinib, 5 to 10 mg twice daily, was given in an open-label trial. Overall study findings and caveats: Resident alphabeta T-cell populations of normal skin are likewise subject to sequencing in scalp samples. The study found higher clonality in lesional than normal scalp, especially in alopecia totalis/universalis.

As part of sample collection, lesional scalp punch biopsies and peripheral blood were taken from alopecia areata patients. Sequencing used cDNA as its template, made by extracting RNA and reverse transcribing it. The data were produced by immunoSEQ multiplex PCR, yet TCRdb's version contains in-frame clones alone and is incomplete. The top ten clones hold 13% to 15% of a sample with 8,000 to 10,000 clones, 67% of them seen once. Comments on this clone: The antigen remains unidentified.

This CDR3 spans 14 amino acids. Germline CDR1 and CDR2: SGHAT and FQNNGV. V lost 1 base to trimming and J lost 6 bases, with 12 bases between them. The sample taken for sequencing was skin. The TCR was taken from a human donor with alopecia areata. This sequence joins TRBV11-2 and TRBJ1-2; the D is unclear. The CDR3 DNA reads as TGTGCCAGCAGCTTAGGAGCGGGGTCTGATGGCTACACCTTC. It translates to CASSLGAGSDGYTF. Using reference TRBV11-2 and TRBJ1-2 for the parts outside the CDR3, the full variable domain is EAGVAQSPRYKIIEKRQSVAFWCNPISGHATLYWYQQILGQGPKLLIQFQNNGVVDDSQLPKDRFSAERLKGVDSTLKIQPAKLEDSAVYLCASSLGAGSDGYTFGSGTRLTVV.